The clone carrying this T cell receptor (beta chain) was seen only once. These data are taken from a study of blood T cell repertoires in COVID-19. Whole-study context: The United States, Italy and Spain supplied acute and convalescent COVID-19 samples.

Grouping used clinical history reported by participants in a survey and questionnaire. Sequencing used immunoSEQ multiplex PCR; TCRdb keeps in-frame clones, though not all of them. This repertoire shows nearly 400,000 clones, roughly nine tenths found once; its top ten account for 1.7%. CDR1 is KGHDR, CDR2 SFDVKD, per germline. The V gene end was trimmed by 7 bases and the J gene end by 3 bases; junction bases not matched to a gene: 5. The CDR3 has 15 residues. The specimen was PBMCs or T cells enriched from blood (not recorded which). The origin of this receptor is a woman in her twenties or thirties who had recovered from COVID-19. The rearrangement uses TRBV24-1 and TRBJ1-5, with TRBD1 identical over 10 bases. CDR3 sequence: CATSVGTGDNQPQHF. DNA of the CDR3: TGTGCCACCAGCGTGGGGACAGGGGACAATCAGCCCCAGCATTTT.